This T cell receptor beta chain derives from a study of identical twins. General study points: With abundant cord blood beta clonotypes, insertions were fewer; memory repertoires showed no such pattern.

Each cDNA held unique molecular identifiers, and template switching gave it a universal primer site. TCRdb itself ran the 5' RACE reads through MiXCR, one entry per CDR3 protein. This table has around 1.7 million distinct CDR3 sequences, around 33% appearing once. V was trimmed by 8 bases and J by 2 bases, leaving 18 bases between them. This CDR3 has 15 amino acids. Germline V lookup: CDR1 MNHEY, CDR2 SVGAGI. About this clonotype: Its antigen is undetermined.

Sequencing was performed on cord blood. This clonotype was sampled from a newborn girl in good health. The genes are TRBV6-5 and TRBJ1-2, with D tentatively TRBD1 (6 bases). As DNA, the CDR3 is TGTGCCAGCGGGAAGACCGGGACATCAAACTATGGCTACACCTTC. Translating it yields CASGKTGTSNYGYTF.